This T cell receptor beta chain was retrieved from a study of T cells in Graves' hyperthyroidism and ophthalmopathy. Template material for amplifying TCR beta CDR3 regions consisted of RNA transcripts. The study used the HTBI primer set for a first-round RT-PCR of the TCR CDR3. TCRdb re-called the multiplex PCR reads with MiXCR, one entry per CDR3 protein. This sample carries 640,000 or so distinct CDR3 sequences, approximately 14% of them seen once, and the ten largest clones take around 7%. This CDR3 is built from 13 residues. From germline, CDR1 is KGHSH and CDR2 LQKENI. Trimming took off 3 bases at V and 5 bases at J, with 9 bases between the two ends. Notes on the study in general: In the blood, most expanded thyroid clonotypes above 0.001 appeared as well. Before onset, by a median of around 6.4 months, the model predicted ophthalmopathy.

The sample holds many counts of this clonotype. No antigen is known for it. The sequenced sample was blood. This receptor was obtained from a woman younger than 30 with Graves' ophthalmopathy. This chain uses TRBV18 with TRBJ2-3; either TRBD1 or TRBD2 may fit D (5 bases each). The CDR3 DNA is TGTGCCAGCTCACCGGGGGATGAAGATACGCAGTATTTT. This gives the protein CASSPGDEDTQYF.